This TCR beta chain stems from a study of blood T cell repertoires in COVID-19. Trimming took 1 base from V and 4 from J; bases not matched to a gene: 7. CDR3 length: 16 amino acids. The germline V gene encodes CDR1 MGHRA and CDR2 YSYEKL. TCRdb keeps only in-frame clones here, not all; method: immunoSEQ multiplex PCR. The data contain 210,000 or so clones, around 84% of them seen just once; the ten biggest clones take up 6.5% to 8.5%. Everyone who took part was about 18 to 89 years old, and they came from about two dozen US areas. Sequenced input: PBMCs or T cells enriched from blood (not recorded which). The TCR comes from a woman aged 40-49 years with acute COVID-19. The V gene is TRBV4-1, the J gene TRBJ2-1, with 7 bases identical to TRBD1. In DNA form, the CDR3 reads TGCGCCAGCAGCCAAGGTTGGGACAGTACGTACAATGAGCAGTTCTTC. Protein: CASSQGWDSTYNEQFF.